The source of this T cell receptor (beta chain) is a study of PD-1 blockade in classical Hodgkin lymphoma. Study-level results: By C4D1, CD4+ diversity increased significantly, especially in complete responders.

V shed 8 bases, J shed 1 base, and the junction held 8 bases outside the gene matches. This CDR3 comprises 14 residues. The germline CDR1 and CDR2 sequences are ENHRY and SYGVKD. On this clone itself: Its antigen is undetermined.

Generated by immunoSEQ multiplex PCR, the TCRdb table keeps only in-frame clones and is missing some. Seen here are roughly 41,000 clones, 85% to 90% observed once, and the top ten hold approximately 7.6%. Relapse after autologous stem cell transplantation occurred in every patient, and brentuximab vedotin exposure varied. Complete response, partial response or progressive disease was recorded as best response. The sequencing here drew on peripheral blood mononuclear cells (PBMCs), taken before the second cycle of nivolumab. V gene TRBV10-3 combines with J gene TRBJ2-7, with TRBD2 identical over 7 bases. This sequence was found in a human donor with classical Hodgkin lymphoma. CDR3 sequence: CAISRASGSYEQYF. The DNA for the CDR3 is TGTGCCATCTCCAGGGCTAGCGGATCCTACGAGCAGTACTTC.